This record looks at one T cell receptor beta chain sequence and its context. The entry originates in a study of blood T cell repertoires in COVID-19. In the original analysis: By means of reference gene primer amplification, nucleated cell counts were estimated. Profiling relied on immunoSEQ multiplex PCR, and the TCRdb table lists in-frame clones only, not all of them. From that table come the V and J calls and clone size; the DNA was used to work out D and trimming. Among some 240,000 clones listed, roughly 90% were seen once. Germline V gives CDR1 SGHTS, CDR2 YDEGEE. V was pared by 3 bases and J by 3 bases, with 3 bases of the junction left unmatched. The CDR3 is made up of 13 amino acids.

The chain uses TRBV5-8 and TRBJ2-7; TRBD1 matches 7 bases. The sample was peripheral blood. The TCR was taken from a man aged 55 to 69 who had recovered from COVID-19. This CDR3 reads CASSWDRGYEQYV. The CDR3 region has the DNA TGTGCCAGCAGCTGGGACAGAGGCTACGAGCAGTACGTC.